These 11 T cell receptor beta chains originate from one sample sequenced in a study of technical replicates of blood from a few donors. Libraries were prepared by immunoSEQ multiplex PCR; TCRdb keeps only in-frame clonotypes and omits some of them. In the table there are some 80,000 clones, approximately 97% of which are singletons. Specimen: T cells isolated from PBMCs. These TCRs come from a human donor in good health.

This rearrangement joins TRBV7-9 to TRBJ2-5, with TRBD2 identical over 8 bases. Germline lookup yields CDR1 SEHNR and CDR2 FQNEAQ (reference sequence). V was pared by 8 bases and J by 5 bases, with 4 bases of the junction left unmatched. The CDR3 loop spans 12 amino acids. CDR3 sequence reads: CASPGGPETQYF. DNA of the CDR3: TGTGCCAGCCCGGGAGGGCCTGAGACCCAGTACTTC. Full variable domain (missing parts from reference TRBV7-9 and TRBJ2-5): DTGVSQNPRHKITKRGQNVTFRCDPISEHNRLYWYRQTLGQGPEFLTYFQNEAQLEKSRLLSDRFSAERPKGSFSTLEIQRTEQGDSAMYLCASPGGPETQYFGPGTRLLVL.

The chain carries TRBV7-9 and TRBJ2-7, with D tentatively TRBD1 (6 bases). The CDR3 is 15 amino acids. The germline gives CDR1 SEHNR, CDR2 FQNEAQ (reference sequence). Deletions cut 8 bases from V and 6 bases from J, with 23 bases between. The CDR3 nucleotides are TGTGCCAGCGCAAAACTGGGGCAGGGGCTCATCGAGCAGTACTTC. It translates to CASAKLGQGLIEQYF. Complete variable domain (other parts from reference TRBV7-9 and TRBJ2-7): DTGVSQNPRHKITKRGQNVTFRCDPISEHNRLYWYRQTLGQGPEFLTYFQNEAQLEKSRLLSDRFSAERPKGSFSTLEIQRTEQGDSAMYLCASAKLGQGLIEQYFGPGTRLTVT.

The rearrangement links TRBV7-6 to TRBJ2-7; a weak D match, TRBD1 (6 bases). Trimming removed 5 bases from V and 5 bases from J, with 16 bases in between. Germline CDR1 and CDR2: SGHVS and FNYEAQ. The length of the CDR3 is 14 residues. CDR3 protein: CASSLQGFENEQYF. DNA of the CDR3: TGTGCCAGCAGCCTACAGGGTTTTGAAAACGAGCAGTACTTC.

This chain uses TRBV4-1 with TRBJ2-7; D unclear. The CDR3 consists of 13 residues. V lost 0 bases and J 4 bases, leaving 7 bases between the germline ends. The germline V gene has CDR1 MGHRA and CDR2 YSYEKL. The CDR3 nucleotides are TGCGCCAGCAGCCAAGAAACCGAGTACGAGCAGTACTTC. Its translation: CASSQETEYEQYF.

Here the CDR3 reads CASSLTSGPYGYTF. The CDR3 DNA reads TGTGCCAGCAGCTTGACATCTGGGCCCTATGGCTACACCTTC. The chain has TRBV11-2 and TRBJ1-2; D call uncertain. The CDR3 has 14 amino acids. V was clipped by 3 bases and J by 4 bases, with 12 bases between them. Germline assignment: CDR1 SGHAT and CDR2 FQNNGV.

This rearrangement joins TRBV7-9 to TRBJ1-3, with a tentative D call TRBD1 (5 bases). V lost 5 bases and J 4 bases, leaving 15 bases between the germline ends. This CDR3 spans 15 amino acids. Germline values: CDR1 SEHNR, CDR2 FQNEAQ (reference sequence). The chain's CDR3 is CASSPPLQEGNTIYF. Written as DNA, the CDR3 is TGTGCCAGCAGCCCACCCCTACAGGAAGGAAACACCATATATTTT.

The CDR3 DNA reads as TGTGCCATCAGGACTAGCGGGAGGGTCACAGATACGCAGTATTTT. Its protein product is CAIRTSGRVTDTQYF. V gene TRBV10-3 combines with J gene TRBJ2-3; 14 nucleotides align to TRBD2. Germline V CDR1 and CDR2: ENHRY, SYGVKD. This CDR3 spans 15 amino acids. V trimming: 6 bases; J trimming: 2 bases; junction bases outside the gene matches: 1.

The rearrangement uses TRBV6-6 and TRBJ1-5; 7 nucleotides match TRBD1. The V gene end was trimmed by 7 bases and the J gene end by 7 bases; junction bases not matched to a gene: 7. Per the germline V gene, CDR1 is MNHNY and CDR2 is SVGAGI (reference sequence). The CDR3 runs 13 residues. In nucleotides, the CDR3 is TGTGCCAGCACCGTAGACAGGGCCCAGCCCCAGCATTTT. Translation gives CASTVDRAQPQHF.

The chain couples TRBV9 to TRBJ1-1; 8 bases align to TRBD1. CDR1 and CDR2 from the germline V gene are SGDLS and YYNGEE. The CDR3 covers 15 residues. Losses at the gene ends were 3 bases for V and 2 bases for J; bases not matched to a gene: 6. The CDR3 DNA is TGTGCCAGCAGCGGTAGTGGACAGGGAAACACTGAAGCTTTCTTT. It yields the protein CASSGSGQGNTEAFF.

The chain carries TRBV15 and TRBJ1-2; D perhaps matches TRBD1 (6 bases). From germline, CDR1 is LNHNV and CDR2 YYDKDF (reference sequence). V was trimmed by 2 bases and J by 6 bases, leaving 10 bases between them. The CDR3 contains 13 residues. The CDR3 DNA is TGTGCCACCAGCAGATTTTCAGGGGATGGCTACACCTTC. Translated, it gives CATSRFSGDGYTF.

V gene TRBV5-4 combines with J gene TRBJ2-7; the match to TRBD1 covers 9 bases. V shed 2 bases, J shed 2 bases, and the junction held 2 bases outside the gene matches. The CDR3 covers 14 residues. Germline V CDR1 and CDR2: SGHNT, YYREEE (reference sequence). Written as DNA, the CDR3 is TGTGCCAGCAGCTTAGGGGACAGGGCCTACGAGCAGTACTTC. Protein: CASSLGDRAYEQYF.